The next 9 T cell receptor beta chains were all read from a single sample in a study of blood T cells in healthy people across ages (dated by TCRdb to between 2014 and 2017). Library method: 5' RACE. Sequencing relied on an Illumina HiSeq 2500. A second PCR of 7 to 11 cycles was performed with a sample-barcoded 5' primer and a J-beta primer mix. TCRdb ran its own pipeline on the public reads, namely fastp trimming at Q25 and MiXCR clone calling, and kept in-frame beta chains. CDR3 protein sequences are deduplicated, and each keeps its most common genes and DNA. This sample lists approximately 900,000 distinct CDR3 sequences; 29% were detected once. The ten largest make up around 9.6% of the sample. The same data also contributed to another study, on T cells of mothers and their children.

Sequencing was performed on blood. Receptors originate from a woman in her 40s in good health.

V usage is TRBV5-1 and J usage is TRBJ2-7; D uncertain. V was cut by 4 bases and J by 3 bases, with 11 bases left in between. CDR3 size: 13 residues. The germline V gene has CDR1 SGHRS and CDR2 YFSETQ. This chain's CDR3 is CASSHDGFYEQYF. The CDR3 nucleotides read TGCGCCAGCAGCCATGACGGTTTCTACGAGCAGTACTTC.

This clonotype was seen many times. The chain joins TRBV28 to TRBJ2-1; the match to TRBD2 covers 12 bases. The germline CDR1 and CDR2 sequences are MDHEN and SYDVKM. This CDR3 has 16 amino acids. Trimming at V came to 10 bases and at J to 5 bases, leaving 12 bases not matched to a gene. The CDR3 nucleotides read TGTGCCACACGAAGGGCTAGCGGGGGGGGGAACAATGAGCAGTTCTTC. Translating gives CATRRASGGGNNEQFF.

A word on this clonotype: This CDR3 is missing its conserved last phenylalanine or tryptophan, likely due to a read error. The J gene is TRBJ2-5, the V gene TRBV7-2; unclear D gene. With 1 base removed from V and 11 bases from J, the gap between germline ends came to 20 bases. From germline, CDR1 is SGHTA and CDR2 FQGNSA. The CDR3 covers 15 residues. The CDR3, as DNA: TGTGCCAGCAGCTTAGACGGGCCCTCTACGCGTCAGCAGTACGTC. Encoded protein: CASSLDGPSTRQQYV.

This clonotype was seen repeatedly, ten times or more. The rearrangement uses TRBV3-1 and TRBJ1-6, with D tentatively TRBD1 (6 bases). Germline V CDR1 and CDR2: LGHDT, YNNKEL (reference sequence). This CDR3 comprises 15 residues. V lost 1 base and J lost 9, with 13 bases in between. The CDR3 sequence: CASSQAGQPSSPLHF. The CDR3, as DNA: TGTGCCAGCAGCCAAGCAGGACAGCCGTCTTCACCCCTCCACTTT.

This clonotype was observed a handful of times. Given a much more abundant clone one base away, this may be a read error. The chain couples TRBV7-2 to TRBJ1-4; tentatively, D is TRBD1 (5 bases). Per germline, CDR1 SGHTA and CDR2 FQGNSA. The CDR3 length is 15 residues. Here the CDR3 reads CASSASRGTAEKRFF. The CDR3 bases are TGTGCCAGCAGCGCATCGCGGGGGACGGCTGAAAAACGGTTTTTT.

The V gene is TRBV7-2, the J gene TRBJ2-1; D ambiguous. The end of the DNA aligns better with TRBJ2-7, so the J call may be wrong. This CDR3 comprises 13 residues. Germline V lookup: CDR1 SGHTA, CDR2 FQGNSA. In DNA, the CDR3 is TGTGCCAGCAGCATCGCCGCCTACAATGAGCAGTACTTC. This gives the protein CASSIAAYNEQYF.

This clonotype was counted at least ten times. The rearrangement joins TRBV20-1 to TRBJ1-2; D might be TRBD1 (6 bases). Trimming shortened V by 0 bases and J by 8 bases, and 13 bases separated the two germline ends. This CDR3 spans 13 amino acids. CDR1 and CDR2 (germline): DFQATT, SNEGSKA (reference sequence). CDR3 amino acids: CSARDAGVRGYTF. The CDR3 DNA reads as TGCAGTGCTAGAGATGCAGGGGTTAGAGGCTACACCTTC.

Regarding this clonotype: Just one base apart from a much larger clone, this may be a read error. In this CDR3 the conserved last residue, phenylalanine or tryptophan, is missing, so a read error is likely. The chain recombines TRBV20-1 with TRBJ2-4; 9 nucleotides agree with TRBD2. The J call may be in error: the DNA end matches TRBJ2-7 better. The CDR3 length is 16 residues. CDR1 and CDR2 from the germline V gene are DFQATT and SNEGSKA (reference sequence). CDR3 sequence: CSAREGGLAISYEQYC. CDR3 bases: TGCAGTGCTAGAGAAGGAGGACTAGCGATCTCCTACGAGCAGTACTGC.

The CDR3 DNA follows: TGCGCCAGCAGCCAAGAAGGAGGGGTCTCCTACGAGCAGTACTTC. It encodes CASSQEGGVSYEQYF. The V and J genes are TRBV4-3 and TRBJ2-7, with D possibly being TRBD2 (6 bases). Germline CDR1 and CDR2: LGHNA and YSLEER. The germline V and J ends were trimmed by 0 bases and 0 bases, with 9 bases remaining between them. The CDR3 covers 15 residues.